The 5 T cell receptor beta chains below come from one sample, sequenced in a study of T-cell reconstitution after alpha-beta-depleted transplantation in children. Library preparation (for TCRbeta) was performed with unique molecular identifiers. MiXCR, run by TCRdb on the PCR reads, gives a single entry per CDR3 protein. This table has approximately 590,000 distinct CDR3 sequences, more than 9% appearing once. Sequenced here: PBMCs from the stem cell graft donor, sampled from the stem cell graft. Receptors originate from a human donor who donated a stem cell graft to a child with acute myeloid leukemia.

This clonotype was observed a few times. The gene calls are TRBV7-9 and TRBJ2-7, with 10 bases that match TRBD1. This CDR3 contains 16 residues. Germline trimming cut 5 bases from V and 1 base from J; bases unmatched to any gene: 8. The germline CDR1 and CDR2 sequences are SEHNR and FQNEAQ (reference sequence). The CDR3 is CASSLRPGQGSYEQYF. CDR3 bases: TGTGCCAGCAGCCTCCGACCGGGACAGGGGTCCTACGAGCAGTACTTC.

V gene TRBV20-1 combines with J gene TRBJ2-1; 11 nucleotides line up with TRBD2. Trimming cost V 0 bases and J 0 bases; bases outside gene matches: 7. The CDR3 has 18 amino acids. Germline loops: CDR1 DFQATT, CDR2 SNEGSKA (reference sequence). In DNA, the CDR3 is TGCAGTGCTAGAGACCTGGGACTAGCGGTTAGCTCCTACAATGAGCAGTTCTTC. Protein: CSARDLGLAVSSYNEQFF.

In this sample, this clonotype turned up many times. This sequence joins TRBV6-1 and TRBJ2-2; unclear D gene. This CDR3 contains 13 residues. The ends were cut back, 6 bases at V and 1 base at J, with 6 bases in the middle. CDR1 MNHNS and CDR2 SASEGT come from the germline V gene. DNA for the CDR3: TGTGCCAGCAGCCGGGTGAACACCGGGGAGCTGTTTTTT. It specifies CASSRVNTGELFF.

The chain joins TRBV5-1 to TRBJ2-3; D remains unclear. Germline V gene data show CDR1 as SGHRS and CDR2 as YFSETQ. The V end lost 0 bases, the J end lost 6 bases, and 11 bases lay between the germline ends. The CDR3 is 14 amino acids. CDR3 in DNA: TGCGCCAGCAGCTTGGAGGCCGCTACTGATACGCAGTATTTT. Protein: CASSLEAATDTQYF.

This clonotype has ten or more counts. The chain links TRBV20-1 to TRBJ1-4, with D unclear. V dropped 6 bases and J dropped 0 bases, with 11 bases sitting between them. Germline CDR1 is DFQATT and CDR2 is SNEGSKA (reference sequence). The CDR3 totals 14 residues. DNA of the CDR3: TGCAGTGCCACCAAGGGTGCAACTAATGAAAAACTGTTTTTT. This translates into CSATKGATNEKLFF.